Sequencing of this TCR beta chain was carried out in a study of blood T cell repertoires in COVID-19. Whole-study context: In each case, the material was cDNA or gDNA derived from T cells, B-cell-depleted T cells, or PBMCs.

CDR1 LGHDT and CDR2 YNNKEL come from the germline V gene (reference sequence). The CDR3 has 18 amino acids. The junction had 10 bases not matched to a gene; V was cut back by 3 bases and J by 1 base. Method: immunoSEQ multiplex PCR; TCRdb's copy keeps in-frame clones and lacks some. The sample has about 54,000 clones; about 90% are singletons. V gene TRBV3-1 (or the pseudogene TRBV3-2) combines with J gene TRBJ2-4; 9 bases agree with TRBD2. Input material: peripheral blood. This receptor was identified in a woman aged 55-69 years with active or convalescent COVID-19. CDR3 DNA: TGTGCCAGCAGCCAGATCGATAGCGGGAGATGGGCCAAAAACATTCAGTACTTC. As protein: CASSQIDSGRWAKNIQYF.